Sequencing of this T cell receptor (beta chain) was carried out in a study of T-cell memory formation after mild COVID-19 (dated by TCRdb to the early 2020s). Broadly, across the study: TCR sequence clusters from the two donors were largely donor specific. In a couple of donors, T-cell clones that expanded and contracted after mild COVID-19 were tracked by sequencing TCRalpha and TCRbeta repertoires over time. Two young, previously healthy adult volunteers, one female and one male, were included in the cohort.

V is trimmed back by 7 bases and J by 7 bases, and the junction contains 9 bases that no gene match accounts for. CDR1 and CDR2, looked up from the germline V gene (reference sequence), are GTSNPN and SVGIG. The cysteine opens and the phenylalanine closes a CDR3 of 13 amino acids. CDR3 DNA is the only sequence kept; it has 39 bases, read in frame from the first base. Instrument used: Illumina NovaSeq 6000. cDNA libraries for TCRalpha and TCRbeta were prepared by 5'RACE using constant-segment primers, with sample barcodes and unique molecular identifiers added. RNA was extracted from every sample with Trizol reagent. Library amplification was performed in two PCR steps, and a second sample barcode and Illumina TruSeq adapters were introduced in the second step. Sequencing of libraries was performed on an Illumina NovaSeq with 2 x 150 bp paired-end reads. The authors processed their data as follows. Demultiplexing of reads and collapsing into UMI-guided consensus sequences were performed with migec v1.2.7. Using mixcr v2.1.11, UMI consensuses were aligned to TRA and TRB V and J templates and then assembled into clonotypes. Expanded or contracted clonotypes were those called significant by both edgeR and NoisET, with noise models trained on biological replicates. edgeR calls used a false discovery rate-adjusted p below 0.01 and a log2 fold-change threshold of 1. As an exploratory analysis of dynamics, max-normalized trajectories of the 1000 most abundant clonotypes were examined by PCA with hierarchical clustering. Separately sequenced CD4+ and CD8+ repertoires were used to assign the CD4 or CD8 phenotype of responding clones. The public reads were reanalyzed by TCRdb: fastp trimming at Q25, MiXCR alignment, in-frame beta chains only. Rows with one shared CDR3 protein collapse into an entry with the most common genes and DNA. The V and J calls, along with clone size, are taken from TCRdb and not from the paper's own processing. For this sample the table gives 350,000 to 500,000 distinct CDR3 sequences, of which 15% to 20% were detected only once. The top ten clonotypes cover around 9.2% of the sample.

PBMCs were isolated by Ficoll-Paque density gradient centrifugation. Study-wide findings and limitations: SARS-CoV-2 specificity of the second-wave clones peaking on day 37 was not confirmed. Contracting CD4+ clones were found mainly in CM and EM memory subsets, while CD8+ clones were enriched in EMRA. Clones contracting from day 15 to 85 had balanced CD4/CD8 phenotypes, while a second wave expanding from day 15 to 37 was biased towards CD4+. Some responding clones were detected in pre-infection memory, which suggested that pre-existing cross-reactive memory T cells had joined the SARS-CoV-2 response. The study included only a couple of mild cases, and larger cohorts that include severe cases with pre-infection samples were judged to be necessary.

Comment on this clonotype: Its antigen is unknown. No base quality values were provided; no much bigger clone lies one nucleotide off.

This receptor was identified in an adult woman who had mild COVID-19 (a few samples of this study predate the infection). The sample titles of this study are shuffled in the database, so cell type and time point are left out; the donor was told from shared clones. The sample was PBMCs or a T cell subset sorted from them (not recorded which). The chain was built from TRBV30 and TRBJ1-2; 10 central nucleotides agree with TRBD1. DNA sequence: TGTGCCTTACCGGGACAGGGGTTTGGTGGCTACACCTTC. Its amino acids are CALPGQGFGGYTF.